This T cell receptor beta chain emerged from a study of blood T cell repertoires in COVID-19. Study in general: Sites in the United States, Italy and Spain provided acute and convalescent COVID-19 samples. From T cells, B-cell-depleted T cells, or PBMCs came the material, which was cDNA or gDNA.

In the original workflow: Reference gene primer amplification in the assay estimated nucleated cell counts. Libraries were prepared by immunoSEQ multiplex PCR; TCRdb keeps only in-frame clonotypes and omits some of them. That table gives V, J and clone size, and the DNA gave D and trimming. Of about 220,000 clones in the sample, less than 85% are singletons; the top ten hold 3.6%. Germline values: CDR1 SGHRS, CDR2 YFSETQ. The V gene end was trimmed by 4 bases and the J gene end by 6 bases; junction bases not matched to a gene: 4. This CDR3 has 13 amino acids. The V gene is TRBV5-1, the J gene TRBJ1-2, with TRBD1 matching 9 bases. Sequencing input: peripheral blood. The receptor was derived from a woman aged 80 or older with acute or convalescent COVID-19. The CDR3, as DNA: TGCGCCAGCAGCCGGACAGGGGAGAATGGCTACACCTTC. As protein: CASSRTGENGYTF.